Reported below is one TCR beta chain. The antigen this receptor binds is unknown. No base-level quality is on record; no much larger clone is a single base apart. Separate from the approximately 670-subject first cohort, the validation cohort of about 120 subjects was the group to which the donors belonged. From a lookup of the germline V gene, CDR1 and CDR2 are MGHRA and YSYEKL. Measured from the cysteine to the phenylalanine, the CDR3 is 16 residues long. The retained sequence is limited to the CDR3, 48 bases, with the frame set at the first base. V lost 0 bases and J lost 7 bases; the stretch between them is 16 bases long. These data belong to a study of cytomegalovirus exposure and HLA in healthy donors (dated by TCRdb to the late 2010s). A note on the overall study: According to a later analysis, one platform produced both the 100 to 150 validation repertoires and the 670 or so repertoires of the first cohort. To predict cytomegalovirus infection status, the study combined high-throughput TCR immunosequencing, statistical association of individual TCRs with disease status, and machine learning. Along with the approximately 650-subject first cohort, a separate validation cohort of some 130 different subjects was used. The study aimed to test whether signatures of past pathogen exposure could be identified by cataloging public T cell receptors.

The library was made by the immunoSEQ multiplex PCR assay. In the source study's methods: To diagnose cytomegalovirus status from the catalog of TCR beta chain sequences, a statistical classification framework was built. TCRdb carries this immuneACCESS record with in-frame sequences only. Its versions omit some clonotypes, under half of them owing to an unresolved V gene in the studies checked, with the rest unexplained. V, J and clone size reflect that table, while D and trimming were determined from the DNA. The sample profile shows 150,000 to 200,000 clones; about 88% of them were found once. The ten largest clones add up to around 2% of the sample. What the study reported, not specific to this receptor: Of the cluster scores, 85% to 95% were above 0 in a later analysis, which found that TCRs clustered in the first cohort also tended to co-occur in the approximately 120 validation repertoires. The classifier was reported to diagnose cytomegalovirus status with high specificity and sensitivity in both the original and validation cohorts. Across donors, most TCR sequences were observed very rarely, whereas some public TCRs were present in many individuals. The authors suggested that the approach could potentially be extended to other disease states and immunological phenotypes. A later analysis lacked HLA typing for the validation cohort, so it scored co-occurrence in that cohort across all 120 or so repertoires. The study gave a list of under 200 TCR beta chains associated with cytomegalovirus. Three of the identified cytomegalovirus-associated TCR beta chains were confirmed in vitro to be specific for cytomegalovirus antigens.

The rearrangement combines TRBV4-1 with TRBJ2-1; 5 matching bases give a weak D call of TRBD2. Sample: PBMCs. This clonotype was sampled from a young woman in good health and CMV-seronegative. CDR3 protein: CASSQDEGVVRNEQFF. DNA sequence: TGCGCCAGCAGCCAAGATGAGGGCGTTGTAAGAAATGAGCAGTTCTTC.